Presented here are 28 T cell receptor beta chains from one specimen sequenced in a study of blood T cell repertoires in COVID-19. TCRdb keeps only in-frame clones here, not all; method: immunoSEQ multiplex PCR. The table has 180,000 or so clones, more than 75% seen once. The sample comprised peripheral blood. The receptors derive from a woman aged 45 to 65 with active or convalescent COVID-19.

The rearrangement uses TRBV5-8 and TRBJ1-5; 11 nucleotides align to TRBD1. This CDR3 is built from 16 residues. Germline V gene lookup returns CDR1 SGHTS and CDR2 YDEGEE. J gave up 7 bases and V 4 bases, and 10 bases lay outside the gene matches. The CDR3 nucleotides are TGTGCCAGCAGCCCCGGGACAGGGGGATTGTCGCAGCCCCAGCATTTT. Protein sequence: CASSPGTGGLSQPQHF.

The chain couples TRBV30 to TRBJ1-5, with 7 bases lining up with TRBD1. CDR1 GTSNPN and CDR2 SVGIG come from the germline V gene (reference sequence). The CDR3 is 14 residues long. Trimming at V came to 2 bases and at J to 1 base, leaving 2 bases not matched to a gene. For the CDR3, the DNA is TGTGCCTGGAGTTTGGACAGGAGCAATCAGCCCCAGCATTTT. Protein product: CAWSLDRSNQPQHF.

V usage is TRBV7-9 and J usage is TRBJ2-3; 8 bases are a match to TRBD1. This CDR3 region has 14 residues. Unmatched junction bases numbered 5, after V lost 5 bases and J lost 4 bases. Germline V CDR1 and CDR2: SEHNR, FQNEAQ (reference sequence). The CDR3 bases are TGTGCCAGCAGCCCCCGGACAGGGCCAGATACGCAGTATTTT. It yields the protein CASSPRTGPDTQYF. The entire variable domain, with the rest obtained from reference TRBV7-9 and TRBJ2-3, is as follows: DTGVSQNPRHKITKRGQNVTFRCDPISEHNRLYWYRQTLGQGPEFLTYFQNEAQLEKSRLLSDRFSAERPKGSFSTLEIQRTEQGDSAMYLCASSPRTGPDTQYFGPGTRLTVL.

This sequence joins TRBV27 and TRBJ2-4; D is possibly TRBD1 (6 bases). The CDR3 totals 16 residues. With 5 bases removed from V and 1 base from J, the gap between germline ends came to 15 bases. CDR1 and CDR2 from the germline V gene are MNHEY and SMNVEV (reference sequence). CDR3 amino acids: CASSTSGVLAKNIQYF. The CDR3 bases are TGTGCCAGCAGTACCTCAGGGGTGTTGGCCAAAAACATTCAGTACTTC.

The gene calls are TRBV5-1 and TRBJ2-3; D gene uncertain. Trimming took off 0 bases at V and 4 bases at J, with 12 bases between the two ends. The germline gives CDR1 SGHRS, CDR2 YFSETQ. The CDR3 consists of 15 residues. In DNA form, the CDR3 reads TGCGCCAGCAGCTTGGTGGAACCGCGGTCAGATACGCAGTATTTT. Translation: CASSLVEPRSDTQYF.

The V gene is TRBV5-1, the J gene TRBJ1-2, with TRBD1 matching 12 bases. With 4 bases clipped from V and 7 bases from J, the junction kept 11 bases outside the gene matches. Germline CDR1 is SGHRS and CDR2 is YFSETQ. CDR3 length: 16 amino acids. CDR3 in DNA: TGCGCCAGCAGCCAAGAGCCCGGGACAGGGGGCTCTGGCTACACCTTC. Amino acid sequence: CASSQEPGTGGSGYTF.

This CDR3 reads CASSPAGGRTEAFF. DNA for the CDR3: TGTGCCAGCTCACCCGCCGGGGGGAGAACTGAAGCTTTCTTT. V gene TRBV18 combines with J gene TRBJ1-1; maybe TRBD1 (5 bases). V lost 3 bases and J 5 bases, leaving 13 bases between the germline ends. CDR1 KGHSH and CDR2 LQKENI come from the germline V gene. The CDR3 is made up of 14 amino acids.

The gene calls are TRBV6-2 or TRBV6-3 and TRBJ1-1, with D possibly matching TRBD1 (6 bases). The germline CDR1 and CDR2 sequences are MNHEY and SVGEGT. V lost 2 bases and J 11 bases, leaving 9 bases between the germline ends. CDR3 length equals 11 residues. The CDR3 here is CASSYEGGAFF. The CDR3 DNA sequence: TGTGCCAGCAGTTACGAGGGGGGGGCTTTCTTT.

The CDR3 sequence is CSVEGTSYNEQFF. In DNA form, the CDR3 reads TGCAGCGTTGAGGGGACTAGCTACAATGAGCAGTTCTTC. The chain uses TRBV29-1 and TRBJ2-1; 8 bases align to TRBD2. The trim removed 3 bases at V and 3 bases at J, leaving 1 base unmatched. The CDR3 has 13 residues. Germline V gives CDR1 SQVTM, CDR2 ANQGSEA.

This clone was detected only once. This chain joins TRBV30 and TRBJ1-2; D unclear. The CDR3 has 11 amino acids. Trimming removed 7 bases at V and 9 bases at J, with 15 bases between. The germline V gene encodes CDR1 GTSNPN and CDR2 SVGIG (reference sequence). The CDR3 nucleotides read TGTGCCTTATCTGATACGCGGAGCTACACCTTC. Translating it yields CALSDTRSYTF.

This clone was seen a few times. The rearrangement uses TRBV11-3 and TRBJ2-3; perhaps TRBD2 as D (6 bases). Germline-derived CDR1 and CDR2 are SGHNT and YENEEA. The CDR3 spans 15 residues. Trimming took off 1 base at V and 4 bases at J, with 12 bases between the two ends. The CDR3 protein is CASSLGGGPADTQYF. CDR3 DNA sequence: TGTGCCAGCAGCTTAGGTGGAGGGCCTGCAGATACGCAGTATTTT.

This chain connects TRBV3-1 (or the pseudogene TRBV3-2) to TRBJ1-3, with D hard to call. This CDR3 spans 15 amino acids. Germline V gene lookup returns CDR1 LGHDT and CDR2 YNNKEL (reference sequence). Trimming left V 2 bases short and J 1 base short, with 9 bases between. The CDR3 nucleotides read TGTGCCAGCAGCCAATTCGGAGATTCTGGAAACACCATATATTTT. Protein product: CASSQFGDSGNTIYF.

There are a few counts of this clone. The chain links TRBV19 to TRBJ1-4; D is uncertain. V was clipped by 9 bases and J by 8 bases, with 19 bases between them. The V gene's germline CDR1 is LNHDA and CDR2 SQIVND (reference sequence). There are 14 residues in the CDR3. For the CDR3, the DNA is TGTGCCAGCCAAAACGGAGGGAGCGAAGAAAAACTGTTTTTT. Residues: CASQNGGSEEKLFF.

The CDR3 is CASSSRTSGGGELFF. DNA for the CDR3: TGTGCCAGCAGCTCTAGGACTAGCGGGGGCGGGGAGCTGTTTTTT. The chain uses TRBV6-5 and TRBJ2-2; 13 positions agree with TRBD2. Germline V gene sequence: CDR1 MNHEY, CDR2 SVGAGI. The CDR3 sequence is 15 residues long. J was trimmed by 7 bases and V by 6 bases; bases with no gene match: 5.

The CDR3 bases are TGTGCCAGCAGGCCAGGCTCTGGAAACACCATATATTTT. Translated: CASRPGSGNTIYF. The chain carries TRBV6-5 and TRBJ1-3; D unresolved. The germline gives CDR1 MNHEY, CDR2 SVGAGI. The V end lost 6 bases, the J end lost 0 bases, and 6 bases lay between the germline ends. The CDR3 has 13 amino acids.

The rearrangement links TRBV27 to TRBJ2-1, with D unresolved. V was cut by 3 bases and J by 6 bases, with 6 bases left in between. Germline values: CDR1 MNHEY, CDR2 SMNVEV (reference sequence). The CDR3 is made up of 12 amino acids. The CDR3 protein is CASSFNFNEQFF. The CDR3 nucleotides are TGTGCCAGCAGTTTTAACTTCAATGAGCAGTTCTTC.

This clone came up a few times. This chain uses TRBV19 with TRBJ2-6, with TRBD1 identical over 7 bases. With 6 bases clipped from V and 0 bases from J, the junction kept 5 bases outside the gene matches. CDR1 LNHDA and CDR2 SQIVND come from the germline V gene (reference sequence). This CDR3 is built from 16 residues. The chain's CDR3 is CASSPDRSSGANVLTF. DNA for the CDR3: TGTGCCAGTAGCCCGGACAGGAGCTCTGGGGCCAACGTCCTGACTTTC. The entire variable domain, with the rest obtained from reference TRBV19 and TRBJ2-6, is as follows: DGGITQSPKYLFRKEGQNVTLSCEQNLNHDAMYWYRQDPGQGLRLIYYSQIVNDFQKGDIAEGYSVSREKKESFPLTVTSAQKNPTAFYLCASSPDRSSGANVLTFGAGSRLTVL.

The chain couples TRBV7-9 to TRBJ1-2, with D unclear. Germline-derived CDR1 and CDR2 are SEHNR and FQNEAQ (reference sequence). The CDR3 sequence is 14 residues long. The ends were cut back, 2 bases at V and 7 bases at J, with 14 bases in the middle. CDR3 coding DNA: TGTGCCAGCAGCTTACCGCCGCCGGTTCTTGGCTACACCTTC. Translated: CASSLPPPVLGYTF.

This chain uses TRBV2 with TRBJ2-5; 9 bases are shared with TRBD1. The junction had 0 bases not matched to a gene; V was cut back by 6 bases and J by 4 bases. The germline V gene encodes CDR1 SNHLY and CDR2 FYNNEI. CDR3 size: 12 residues. CDR3 in DNA: TGTGCCAGCAGGGACAGGGGAGAGACCCAGTACTTC. Translating it yields CASRDRGETQYF.

The rearrangement links TRBV7-6 to TRBJ1-1; no reliable D call. This CDR3 spans 13 amino acids. V was shortened by 2 bases and J by 3 bases, with 7 bases between the two germline ends. Germline values: CDR1 SGHVS, CDR2 FNYEAQ. CDR3 amino acids: CASSLYRDTEAFF. In DNA form, the CDR3 reads TGTGCCAGCAGCTTATACCGGGACACTGAAGCTTTCTTT.

This clone was detected only a few times. This rearrangement joins TRBV7-9 to TRBJ2-7; D not certain. The CDR3 sequence is 14 residues long. Trimming pared 5 bases from V and 0 bases from J, leaving 11 bases between. Germline CDR1 SEHNR, CDR2 FQNEAQ (reference sequence). CDR3 loop: CASSPFSNSYEQYF. The CDR3 DNA is TGTGCCAGCAGCCCATTTTCCAACTCCTACGAGCAGTACTTC. The entire variable domain, with the rest obtained from reference TRBV7-9 and TRBJ2-7, is as follows: DTGVSQNPRHKITKRGQNVTFRCDPISEHNRLYWYRQTLGQGPEFLTYFQNEAQLEKSRLLSDRFSAERPKGSFSTLEIQRTEQGDSAMYLCASSPFSNSYEQYFGPGTRLTVT.

The CDR3, as DNA: TGTGCCAGTCCCAACCGGGACAGGCAAGAAGAGACCCAGTACTTC. Its translation: CASPNRDRQEETQYF. The V and J genes are TRBV19 and TRBJ2-5; 8 bases match TRBD1. With 8 bases clipped from V and 3 bases from J, the junction kept 11 bases outside the gene matches. The germline gives CDR1 LNHDA, CDR2 SQIVND (reference sequence). The CDR3 totals 15 residues.

As to this clone: The junction shows a germline mismatch at one end, possibly a read error. The V and J genes are TRBV27 and TRBJ1-2; a weak D match, TRBD1 (5 bases). The germline CDR1 and CDR2 sequences are MNHEY and SMNVEV (reference sequence). This CDR3 comprises 13 residues. The CDR3 sequence: CASRLGGGYGYTF. CDR3 sequence (DNA): TGTGCCAGCCGTTTGGGGGGGGGTTATGGCTACACCTTC.

This clone was recorded a few times. The chain combines TRBV20-1 with TRBJ1-6; D possibly corresponds to TRBD1 (5 bases). Germline loops: CDR1 DFQATT, CDR2 SNEGSKA (reference sequence). The V end lost 3 bases, the J end lost 0 bases, and 9 bases lay between the germline ends. This CDR3 contains 15 residues. CDR3 nucleotides: TGCAGTGCTAGTGACCAGGGCTCCTATAATTCACCCCTCCACTTT. Its protein is CSASDQGSYNSPLHF.

The V call is TRBV9, the J call TRBJ1-3; D gene ambiguous. The CDR3 loop spans 15 amino acids. V lost 0 bases and J 2 bases, leaving 9 bases between the germline ends. Per germline, CDR1 SGDLS and CDR2 YYNGEE. This CDR3 is CASSVAGTTGNTIYF. The CDR3 DNA reads as TGTGCCAGCAGCGTAGCGGGAACGACTGGAAACACCATATATTTT. Based on the CDR3 plus reference TRBV9 and TRBJ1-3, the full variable domain is DSGVTQTPKHLITATGQRVTLRCSPRSGDLSVYWYQQSLDQGLQFLIQYYNGEERAKGNILERFSAQQFPDLHSELNLSSLELGDSALYFCASSVAGTTGNTIYFGEGSWLTVV.

This clone was counted between two and nine times. The chain has TRBV5-1 and TRBJ2-7, with 8 bases matching TRBD1. The germline V gene has CDR1 SGHRS and CDR2 YFSETQ. The CDR3 totals 16 residues. Germline trimming cut 3 bases from V and 3 bases from J; bases unmatched to any gene: 11. In DNA, the CDR3 is TGCGCCAGCAGCTCGGGAGCGGACAGGGAAAACTACGAGCAGTACTTC. Its translation is CASSSGADRENYEQYF.

This chain joins TRBV7-8 and TRBJ1-1; D is perhaps TRBD1 (5 bases). This CDR3 is 12 amino acids long. Trimming stripped 1 base from V and 11 bases from J, with 11 bases between. Germline CDR1 reads SGHVS; CDR2 reads FQNEAQ. CDR3 in amino acids: CASSLVGAGAFF. The CDR3 coding sequence is TGTGCCAGCAGCTTAGTTGGGGCGGGGGCTTTCTTT.

In its sample, this clone was seen a few times. V usage is TRBV4-1 and J usage is TRBJ1-3; D gene uncertain. V was trimmed by 0 bases and J by 4 bases, leaving 13 bases between them. The CDR3 is 16 amino acids. From germline, CDR1 is MGHRA and CDR2 YSYEKL. CDR3 protein: CASSQDIAGFGNTIYF. As DNA, the CDR3 is TGCGCCAGCAGCCAAGATATTGCGGGGTTCGGAAACACCATATATTTT.